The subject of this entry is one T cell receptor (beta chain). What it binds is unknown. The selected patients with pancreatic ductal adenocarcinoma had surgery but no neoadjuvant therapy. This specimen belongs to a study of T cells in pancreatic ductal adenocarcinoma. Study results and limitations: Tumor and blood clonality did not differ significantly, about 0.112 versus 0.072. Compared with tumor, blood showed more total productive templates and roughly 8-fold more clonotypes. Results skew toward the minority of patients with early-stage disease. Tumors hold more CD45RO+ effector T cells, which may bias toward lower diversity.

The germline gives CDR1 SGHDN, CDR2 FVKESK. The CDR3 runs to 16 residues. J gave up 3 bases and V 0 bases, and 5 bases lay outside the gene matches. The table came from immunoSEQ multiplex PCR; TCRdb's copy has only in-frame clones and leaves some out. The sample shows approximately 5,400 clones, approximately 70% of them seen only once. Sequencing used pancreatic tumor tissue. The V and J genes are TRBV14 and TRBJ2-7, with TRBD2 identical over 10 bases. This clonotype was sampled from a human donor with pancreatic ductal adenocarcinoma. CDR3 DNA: TGTGCCAGCAGCCAAGATAAGCGGGGGGGCCGCTACGAGCAGTACTTC. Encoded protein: CASSQDKRGGRYEQYF.